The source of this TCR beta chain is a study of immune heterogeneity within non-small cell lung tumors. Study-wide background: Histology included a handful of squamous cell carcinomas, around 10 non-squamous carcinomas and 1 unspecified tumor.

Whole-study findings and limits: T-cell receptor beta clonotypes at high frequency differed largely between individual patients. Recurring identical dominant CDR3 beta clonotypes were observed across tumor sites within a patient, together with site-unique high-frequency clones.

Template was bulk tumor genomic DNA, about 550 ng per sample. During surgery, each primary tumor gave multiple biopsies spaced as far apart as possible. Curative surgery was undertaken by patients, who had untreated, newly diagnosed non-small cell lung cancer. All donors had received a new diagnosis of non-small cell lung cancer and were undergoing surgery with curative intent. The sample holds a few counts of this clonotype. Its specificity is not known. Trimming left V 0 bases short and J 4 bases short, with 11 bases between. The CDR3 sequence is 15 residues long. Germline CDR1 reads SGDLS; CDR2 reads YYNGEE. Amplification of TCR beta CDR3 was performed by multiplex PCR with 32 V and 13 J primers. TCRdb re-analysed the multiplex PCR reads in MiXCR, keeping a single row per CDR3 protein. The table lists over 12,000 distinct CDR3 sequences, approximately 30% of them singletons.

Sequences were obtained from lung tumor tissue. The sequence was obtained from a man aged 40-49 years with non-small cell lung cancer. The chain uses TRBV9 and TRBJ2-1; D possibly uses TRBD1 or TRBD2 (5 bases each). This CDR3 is CASSVAGLGYNEQFF. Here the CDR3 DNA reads TGTGCCAGCAGCGTAGCGGGGCTGGGATACAATGAGCAGTTCTTC.